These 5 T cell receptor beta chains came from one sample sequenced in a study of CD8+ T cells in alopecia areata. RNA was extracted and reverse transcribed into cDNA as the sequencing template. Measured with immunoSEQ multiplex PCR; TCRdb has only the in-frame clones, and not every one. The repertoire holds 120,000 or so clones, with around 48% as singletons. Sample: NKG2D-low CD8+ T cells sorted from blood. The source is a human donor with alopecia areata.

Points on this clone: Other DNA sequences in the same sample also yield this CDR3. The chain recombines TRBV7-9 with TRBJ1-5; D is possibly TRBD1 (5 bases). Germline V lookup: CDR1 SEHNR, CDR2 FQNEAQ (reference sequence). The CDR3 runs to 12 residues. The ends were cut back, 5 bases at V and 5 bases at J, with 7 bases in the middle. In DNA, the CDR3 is TGTGCCAGCAGCCTAGGGGATCAGCCCCAGCATTTT. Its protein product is CASSLGDQPQHF.

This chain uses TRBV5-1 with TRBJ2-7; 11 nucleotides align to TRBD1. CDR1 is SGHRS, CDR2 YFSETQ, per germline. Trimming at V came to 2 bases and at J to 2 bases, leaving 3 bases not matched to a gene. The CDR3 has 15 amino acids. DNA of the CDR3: TGCGCCAGCAGCTTACAGGACAGGGGGCCCTACGAGCAGTACTTC. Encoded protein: CASSLQDRGPYEQYF.

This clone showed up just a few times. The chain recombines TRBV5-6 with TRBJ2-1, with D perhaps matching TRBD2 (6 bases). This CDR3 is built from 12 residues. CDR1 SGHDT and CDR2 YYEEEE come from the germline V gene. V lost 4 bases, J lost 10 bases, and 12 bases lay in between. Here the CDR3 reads CASSPSSGEQFF. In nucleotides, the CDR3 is TGTGCCAGCAGCCCATCGAGCGGGGAGCAGTTCTTC.

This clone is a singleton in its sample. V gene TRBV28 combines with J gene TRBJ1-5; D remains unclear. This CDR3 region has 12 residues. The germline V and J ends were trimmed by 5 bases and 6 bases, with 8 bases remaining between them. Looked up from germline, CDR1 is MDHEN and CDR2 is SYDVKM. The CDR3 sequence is CASSPVGQPQHF. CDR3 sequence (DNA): TGTGCCAGCAGTCCTGTGGGTCAGCCCCAGCATTTT.

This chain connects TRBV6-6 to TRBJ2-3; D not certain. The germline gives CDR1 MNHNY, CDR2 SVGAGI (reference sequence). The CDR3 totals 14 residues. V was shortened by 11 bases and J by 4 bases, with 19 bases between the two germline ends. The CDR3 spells CAATKGNPSDTQYF. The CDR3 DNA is TGTGCCGCCACGAAGGGCAATCCATCAGATACGCAGTATTTT.